Listed below are T cell receptor beta chains from one sample, sequenced in a study of shared clonotypes between healthy human individuals. Profiling relied on immunoSEQ multiplex PCR, and the TCRdb table lists in-frame clones only, not all of them. The sample lists 400,000 to 600,000 clones; about 85% were seen once. Material: PBMCs. The receptors shown here come from a woman aged 40 to 50 in good health. Some clones in this sample may be carry-over from other donors' samples. Both conserved end residues are part of each CDR3. The order of the fields is D gene, V gene, J gene, clone size, CDR3 DNA, CDR3 protein. D genes are given only for firm matches. Not every row has a clone size; where given, it reads once, few, many or a size class.

NA	TRBV2	TRBJ2-3	NA	TGTGCCAGCAGTGAAGCTTGGGATACGCAGTATTTT	CASSEAWDTQYF
NA	TRBV29-1	TRBJ2-3	NA	TGCAGCGCAAATGGGGGGCGGGAGCGCACAGATACGCAGTATTTT	CSANGGRERTDTQYF
NA	TRBV10-3	TRBJ1-6	NA	TGTGCCATCAGTGAAGGCCTTCAATCAGCTAATTCACCCCTCCACTTT	CAISEGLQSANSPLHF
NA	TRBV7-8	TRBJ2-2	NA	TGTGCCAGCAGCTCGGGACGCAGCACCGGGGAGCTGTTTTTT	CASSSGRSTGELFF
NA	TRBV4-3	TRBJ2-6	NA	TGCGCCAGCAGCCAAGATTCCCCAGGCTCTGGGGCCAACGTCCTGACTTTC	CASSQDSPGSGANVLTF
NA	TRBV6-4	TRBJ2-1	NA	TGTGCCAGCAGTCCCGACAGCTCCTACAATGAGCAGTTCTTC	CASSPDSSYNEQFF
TRBD1	TRBV7-2	TRBJ1-2	NA	TGTGCCAGCAGCTCGGGACAGGAGTACTACACCTTC	CASSSGQEYYTF
NA	TRBV28	TRBJ1-1	NA	TGTGCCAGCGTTGCTAGGGAAGCTTTCTTT	CASVAREAFF
NA	TRBV20-1	TRBJ1-3	NA	TGCAGTGCACCAGCCGGAAACACCATATATTTT	CSAPAGNTIYF
NA	TRBV5-6	TRBJ1-2	NA	TGTGCCAGCAGCTTGGGGACACAACTCTATGGCTACACCTTC	CASSLGTQLYGYTF
NA	TRBV5-4	TRBJ2-7	once	TGTGCCAGCAGCCCCCATGGAGGGGGCGCCACCTACGAGCAGTACTTC	CASSPHGGGATYEQYF
NA	TRBV7-3	TRBJ2-2	NA	TGTGCCAGCAGCCGAACCTCTAGCGCTAACACCGGGGAGCTGTTTTTT	CASSRTSSANTGELFF
TRBD1	TRBV29-1	TRBJ1-1	once	TGCAGCGTTGAAGGGGAACCGGGACAGTTGAACACTGAAGCTTTCTTT	CSVEGEPGQLNTEAFF
NA	TRBV7-9	TRBJ1-2	NA	TGTGCCAGCAGCTTGGGAGGGGCCGGCGCCTATGGCTACACCTTC	CASSLGGAGAYGYTF
TRBD1	TRBV27	TRBJ2-3	NA	TGTGCCAGCAGTCCGGACAGGGTACCGGGAGATACGCAGTATTTT	CASSPDRVPGDTQYF
NA	TRBV15	TRBJ2-7	NA	TGTGCCACCAGCAGGACTACCTCCTACGAGCAGTACTTC	CATSRTTSYEQYF
TRBD2	TRBV18	TRBJ2-2	once	TGTGCCAGCTCACCAACTAGCGGGATTGGGGAGCTGTTTTTT	CASSPTSGIGELFF
NA	TRBV27	TRBJ2-5	once	TGTGCCAGCAGTCACACGCTCAAGGGATTGGGTATTGGGACCCAGTACTTC	CASSHTLKGLGIGTQYF
TRBD1	TRBV18	TRBJ2-6	NA	TGTGCCAGCTCACCCGACAGGGCTGGGGCCAACGTCCTGACTTTC	CASSPDRAGANVLTF
TRBD1	TRBV6-6	TRBJ1-5	NA	TGTGCCAGCAGTTACGTCAGGGGGCCGTCTCAGCCCCAGCATTTT	CASSYVRGPSQPQHF
NA	TRBV5-1	TRBJ2-7	NA	TGCGCCAGCAGCTTGGGGCCATTGGGAACCTACGAGCAGTACTTC	CASSLGPLGTYEQYF
NA	TRBV18	TRBJ2-7	NA	TGTGCCAGCTCACCACGTGCGGGGGCCTGGTACTTC	CASSPRAGAWYF
NA	TRBV15	TRBJ2-1	NA	TGTGCCACCAGCAGAGATACGCGGCAGGGGAATGAGCAGTTCTTC	CATSRDTRQGNEQFF
TRBD2	TRBV28	TRBJ2-7	NA	TGTGCCAGCAGTTGGGAACTAGCGGGTGGGCAGCAGTACTTC	CASSWELAGGQQYF
TRBD1	TRBV15	TRBJ2-1	once	TGTGCCACCAGCAGGCCGGGACAGGGGGCTAAGTATGAGCAGTTCTTC	CATSRPGQGAKYEQFF
NA	TRBV7-9	TRBJ2-7	once	TGTGCCAGCAGTCCTAGTTCCGGGAGCTCTTACGAGCAGTACTTC	CASSPSSGSSYEQYF
NA	TRBV30	TRBJ2-2	NA	TGTGCCTGGAGTGTACTAAGGATTACCGGGGAGCTGTTTTTT	CAWSVLRITGELFF
TRBD2	TRBV28	TRBJ2-1	NA	TGTGCCAGCAGTCCCCCACCGACTAGCGGGAGTGGTAATGAGCAGTTCTTC	CASSPPPTSGSGNEQFF
NA	TRBV27	TRBJ2-7	NA	TGTGCCAGCAGTTTAATAGGGGACTACGAGCAGTACTTC	CASSLIGDYEQYF
TRBD2	TRBV5-1	TRBJ2-2	NA	TGCGCCAGCAGCTCGGGACTAGCCGCCGGGGAGCTGTTTTTT	CASSSGLAAGELFF
TRBD1	TRBV2	TRBJ2-3	NA	TGTGCCAGCAGTGCGACAGGGGGCAGGAATACGCAGTATTTT	CASSATGGRNTQYF
TRBD1	TRBV13	TRBJ1-2	NA	TGTGCCAGCAGCCCATCATCGACAGGGGGCCAGGATGGCTACACCTTC	CASSPSSTGGQDGYTF
TRBD1	TRBV11-3	TRBJ2-7	NA	TGTGCCAGCAGCCCGGGACAGGGGGCGTTCGAGCAGTACTTC	CASSPGQGAFEQYF
NA	TRBV4-3	TRBJ2-2	NA	TGCGCCAGCAGCCAGTCACAGGGACGGAACACCGGGGAGCTGTTTTTT	CASSQSQGRNTGELFF
NA	TRBV7-6	TRBJ1-5	NA	TGTGCCAGCAGCTTATCTCCGTATCAGCCCCAGCATTTT	CASSLSPYQPQHF
NA	TRBV7-9	TRBJ2-5	NA	TGTGCCAGCAGCTTAGTCCAAGAGACCCAGTACTTC	CASSLVQETQYF
NA	TRBV19	TRBJ1-4	once	TGTGCCAGTAGTTTGGGCCTAGGTGAAAAACTGTTTTTT	CASSLGLGEKLFF
TRBD2	TRBV14	TRBJ2-7	few	TGTGCCAGCAGCCAAGATCTAGCGGGCCCCTACGAGCAGTACTTC	CASSQDLAGPYEQYF
TRBD2	TRBV4-2	TRBJ2-7	NA	TGTGCCAGCAGCCGGACTGCCGGGACTAGCGGGATGTTGTCCTACGAGCAGTACTTC	CASSRTAGTSGMLSYEQYF
NA	TRBV2	TRBJ1-2	few	TGTGCCAGCAGCCCACAGGCTAACTATGGCTACACCTTC	CASSPQANYGYTF